This record covers a single T cell receptor beta chain. This record comes from a study of T cell changes during pregnancy in multiple sclerosis. The protocol was immunoSEQ multiplex PCR, while the TCRdb copy is restricted to in-frame clones and leaves out a portion. The table shows about 38,000 clones, with 90% occurring only once. The CDR3 totals 14 residues. V lost 6 bases and J lost 3; bases outside the gene matches: 5. Germline V gene data show CDR1 as SGHVS and CDR2 as FQNEAQ. The sample here was CD4+ T cells from peripheral blood mononuclear cells, taken in the second trimester of pregnancy. The source is a female donor with multiple sclerosis, enrolled in a pregnancy study. The rearrangement joins TRBV7-8 to TRBJ2-7; the match to TRBD1 covers 10 bases. As DNA, the CDR3 is TGTGCCAGCAGGAAGGGACAGGGGAGCTACGAGCAGTACTTC. This codes for CASRKGQGSYEQYF.